This paragraph reports one T cell receptor (beta chain). The data are from a study of control samples from healthy donors and cancer patients. The CDR3 loop spans 11 amino acids. The V end lost 4 bases, the J end lost 6 bases, and 7 bases lay between the germline ends. TCRdb keeps only in-frame clones here, not all; method: immunoSEQ multiplex PCR. The top ten clones hold about 8% of a sample with about 100,000 clones, 75% to 90% of them seen once. Sequencing was done on a sample of blood. The sequence was obtained from a man younger than 45 in good health. This sequence joins TRBV12-3 or TRBV12-4 and TRBJ2-7, with unresolved D. The CDR3 sequence is CASSSPFEQYF. DNA of the CDR3: TGTGCCAGCAGTTCACCCTTCGAGCAGTACTTC.